These T cell receptor beta chains were read from a single sample in a study of glioma-infiltrating T cells after dendritic cell vaccination. Method: immunoSEQ multiplex PCR; TCRdb's copy keeps in-frame clones and lacks some. The table shows some 100,000 clones, with about 80% occurring only once. The source was blood, collected before dendritic cell vaccination. The receptors originated from a human donor with glioblastoma. Each CDR3 is given with its conserved first and last residue. The D gene is left open where the match is weak. For some rows the clone size is stated as once, few or many, or as a class when expanded; others skip it.

V gene: TRBV19
J gene: TRBJ1-4
clone size: NA
D gene: TRBD1
CDR3 protein: CASSTGTATNEKLFF
CDR3 DNA: TGTGCCAGTAGTACCGGGACAGCAACTAATGAAAAACTGTTTTTT

V gene: TRBV12-5
J gene: TRBJ1-3
clone size: NA
D gene: TRBD1
CDR3 protein: CASGLRSQGAGNTIYF
CDR3 DNA: TGTGCTAGTGGTCTCCGATCCCAGGGGGCTGGAAACACCATATATTTT

V gene: TRBV6-6
J gene: TRBJ1-1
clone size: NA
D gene: NA
CDR3 protein: CASKGGRVETEAFF
CDR3 DNA: TGTGCCAGCAAGGGGGGGAGGGTCGAGACTGAAGCTTTCTTT

V gene: TRBV6-5
J gene: TRBJ2-2
clone size: NA
D gene: TRBD1
CDR3 protein: CASRNDRDVLFF
CDR3 DNA: TGTGCCAGCAGAAACGACAGGGACGTGCTGTTTTTT

V gene: TRBV5-1
J gene: TRBJ1-4
clone size: NA
D gene: NA
CDR3 protein: CASSLGRPTNEKLFF
CDR3 DNA: TGCGCCAGCAGCTTGGGTCGTCCAACTAATGAAAAACTGTTTTTT

V gene: TRBV9
J gene: TRBJ2-2
clone size: NA
D gene: TRBD2
CDR3 protein: CASSPRLAGTGELFF
CDR3 DNA: TGTGCCAGCAGCCCCCGACTAGCGGGAACCGGGGAGCTGTTTTTT

V gene: TRBV6-5
J gene: TRBJ2-1
clone size: NA
D gene: TRBD2
CDR3 protein: CASSPFGTRHNEQFF
CDR3 DNA: TGTGCCAGCAGTCCCTTTGGGACTAGGCACAATGAGCAGTTCTTC

V gene: TRBV6-6
J gene: TRBJ2-7
clone size: NA
D gene: NA
CDR3 protein: CASSYSSEQYF
CDR3 DNA: TGTGCCAGCAGTTACTCGAGCGAGCAGTACTTC

V gene: TRBV6-5
J gene: TRBJ2-7
clone size: NA
D gene: TRBD1
CDR3 protein: CASSQRTGGDEQYF
CDR3 DNA: TGTGCCAGCAGTCAAAGGACAGGGGGCGACGAGCAGTACTTC

V gene: TRBV7-2
J gene: TRBJ1-5
clone size: NA
D gene: TRBD1
CDR3 protein: CASSQHTGQLNQPQHF
CDR3 DNA: TGTGCCAGCAGCCAACATACGGGACAGCTTAATCAGCCCCAGCATTTT

V gene: TRBV6-5
J gene: TRBJ2-5
clone size: NA
D gene: TRBD2
CDR3 protein: CASAREREQETQYF
CDR3 DNA: TGTGCCAGCGCCCGTGAGCGGGAGCAGGAGACCCAGTACTTC

V gene: TRBV5-1
J gene: TRBJ1-1
clone size: NA
D gene: TRBD1
CDR3 protein: CASSSDLRQGPATEAFF
CDR3 DNA: TGCGCCAGCAGCTCGGACCTCAGACAGGGGCCGGCCACTGAAGCTTTCTTT

V gene: TRBV4-2
J gene: TRBJ1-2
clone size: NA
D gene: NA
CDR3 protein: CASSQVRREDGYTF
CDR3 DNA: TGTGCCAGCAGCCAAGTCCGCAGGGAGGATGGCTACACCTTC

V gene: TRBV7-9
J gene: TRBJ2-2
clone size: NA
D gene: TRBD1
CDR3 protein: CASSGDSPGELFF
CDR3 DNA: TGTGCCAGCAGCGGGGACAGCCCCGGGGAGCTGTTTTTT

V gene: TRBV6-4
J gene: TRBJ2-1
clone size: NA
D gene: NA
CDR3 protein: CASSDSRSKYNEQFF
CDR3 DNA: TGTGCCAGCAGTGACTCGAGGAGTAAATACAATGAGCAGTTCTTC

V gene: TRBV4-1
J gene: TRBJ2-2
clone size: NA
D gene: TRBD1
CDR3 protein: CASSHLGRTGNTGELFF
CDR3 DNA: TGCGCCAGCAGCCATTTGGGCCGGACAGGGAACACCGGGGAGCTGTTTTTT

V gene: TRBV5-1
J gene: TRBJ1-1
clone size: NA
D gene: NA
CDR3 protein: CASSTDSLNTEAFF
CDR3 DNA: TGCGCCAGCAGCACGGACAGCCTGAACACTGAAGCTTTCTTT

V gene: TRBV5-8
J gene: TRBJ1-1
clone size: NA
D gene: NA
CDR3 protein: CASSLITTEAFF
CDR3 DNA: TGTGCCAGCAGCTTGATTACAACTGAAGCTTTCTTT

V gene: TRBV6-6
J gene: TRBJ1-1
clone size: NA
D gene: TRBD1
CDR3 protein: CASSTTGGGMNTEAFF
CDR3 DNA: TGTGCCAGCAGCACAACAGGGGGCGGTATGAACACTGAAGCTTTCTTT

V gene: TRBV7-7
J gene: TRBJ2-7
clone size: NA
D gene: TRBD1
CDR3 protein: CASSPNDRGLEEQYF
CDR3 DNA: TGTGCTAGCAGCCCGAATGACAGGGGATTGGAGGAGCAGTACTTC

V gene: TRBV30
J gene: TRBJ1-5
clone size: NA
D gene: NA
CDR3 protein: CAWCTGINQPQHF
CDR3 DNA: TGTGCCTGGTGTACCGGGATAAATCAGCCCCAGCATTTT

V gene: TRBV2
J gene: TRBJ2-2
clone size: NA
D gene: TRBD1
CDR3 protein: CASSEGVGGGNTGELFF
CDR3 DNA: TGTGCCAGCAGTGAAGGGGTAGGGGGCGGGAACACCGGGGAGCTGTTTTTT

V gene: TRBV7-9
J gene: TRBJ2-7
clone size: few
D gene: TRBD1
CDR3 protein: CASSWTGNLDEQYF
CDR3 DNA: TGTGCCAGCAGCTGGACAGGGAATTTGGACGAGCAGTACTTC

V gene: TRBV11-1
J gene: TRBJ2-5
clone size: NA
D gene: TRBD2
CDR3 protein: CASTGLAGVGETQYF
CDR3 DNA: TGTGCCAGCACGGGACTAGCGGGAGTGGGGGAGACCCAGTACTTC